One and the same sample provided the 25 T cell receptor beta chains below, sequenced in a study of shared clonotypes between healthy human individuals. Sequencing used immunoSEQ multiplex PCR; TCRdb keeps in-frame clones, though not all of them. The sample contains roughly 2,500,000 clones, approximately 93% of which appear only once. What was sequenced was naive CD4+ T cells from PBMCs. Subset defined: CD45RA+ positively selected. These receptors came from a man aged 18 to 35 in good health. Some clones in this sample may be carry-over from other donors' samples.

This clone has just one count. The V and J genes are TRBV7-6 and TRBJ2-2; unclear D gene. The CDR3 extends over 15 amino acids. The V end was cut by 1 base, the J end by 3 bases, with 9 bases between. The V gene's germline CDR1 is SGHVS and CDR2 FNYEAQ. For the CDR3, the DNA is TGTGCCAGCAGCTTAGGTAGAACTCACACCGGGGAGCTGTTTTTT. Translating gives CASSLGRTHTGELFF.

V usage is TRBV5-6 and J usage is TRBJ1-2; D is unclear. The germline CDR1 and CDR2 sequences are SGHDT and YYEEEE. V lost 4 bases and J lost 4, with 20 bases in between. CDR3 size: 16 residues. The CDR3 loop reads CASSHRTGSLAYGYTF. CDR3 coding DNA: TGTGCCAGCAGCCACCGAACCGGGAGCTTGGCCTATGGCTACACCTTC.

The V gene is TRBV11-3, the J gene TRBJ2-1; the D call may be TRBD1 or TRBD2 (6 bases each). V lost 6 bases, J lost 13 bases, and 19 bases lay in between. This CDR3 is 13 amino acids long. In germline, CDR1 is SGHNT, CDR2 YENEEA. In DNA, the CDR3 is TGTGCCAGCAGTTTAAGGTTGGGGGGCTTACAGTTCTTC. This encodes CASSLRLGGLQFF.

The CDR3 spells CASSVVTSGRTDTQYF. In DNA form, the CDR3 reads TGTGCCAGCAGCGTAGTTACTAGCGGGCGCACAGATACGCAGTATTTT. J is TRBJ2-3 and V is TRBV9; 9 nucleotides line up with TRBD2. Trimming took 0 bases from V and 1 from J; bases not matched to a gene: 3. The germline V gene has CDR1 SGDLS and CDR2 YYNGEE. The CDR3 is 16 residues long.

This clone appeared once. J is TRBJ2-7 and V is TRBV4-1, with TRBD1 as a possible D gene (5 bases). Deletions cut 4 bases from V and 1 base from J, with 11 bases between. CDR1 MGHRA and CDR2 YSYEKL come from the germline V gene. The CDR3 contains 14 residues. The CDR3 sequence: CASSPQQGSYEQYF. The CDR3 DNA follows: TGCGCCAGCAGCCCCCAGCAGGGATCCTACGAGCAGTACTTC.

The chain employs TRBV5-1 and TRBJ2-5, with 9 bases identical to TRBD2. With 0 bases clipped from V and 3 bases from J, the junction kept 3 bases outside the gene matches. The CDR3 length is 15 residues. The germline CDR1 and CDR2 sequences are SGHRS and YFSETQ. In DNA, the CDR3 is TGCGCCAGCAGCTTGGCGCCTAGCGGGGAAGAGACCCAGTACTTC. Encoded protein: CASSLAPSGEETQYF.

This rearrangement joins TRBV9 to TRBJ2-1; tentatively, D is TRBD1 (5 bases). CDR1 and CDR2 (germline): SGDLS, YYNGEE. The CDR3 length is 15 residues. V gave up 4 bases and J gave up 0 bases, with 11 bases separating them. For the CDR3, the DNA is TGTGCCAGCAGCACAGGAGTGCCCTCCTACAATGAGCAGTTCTTC. Protein product: CASSTGVPSYNEQFF.

This chain uses TRBV7-2 with TRBJ2-3; no clear D gene. Germline V gene lookup returns CDR1 SGHTA and CDR2 FQGNSA. The CDR3 extends over 16 amino acids. V gave up 3 bases and J gave up 2 bases, with 15 bases separating them. The CDR3 reads CASSFQPADNTDTQYF. In nucleotides, the CDR3 is TGTGCCAGCAGCTTCCAGCCAGCCGACAACACAGATACGCAGTATTTT.

This clone was detected once. Other DNA sequences in this sample translate to the same CDR3. This chain joins TRBV7-3 and TRBJ1-1; D not certain. The CDR3 has 15 residues. Germline loops: CDR1 SGHTA, CDR2 FQGTGA. V lost 2 bases and J 0 bases, leaving 10 bases between the germline ends. The CDR3 nucleotides read TGTGCCAGCAGCTTAGTGGGCGGCTTGAACACTGAAGCTTTCTTT. Residues: CASSLVGGLNTEAFF.

V usage is TRBV5-8 and J usage is TRBJ1-2; D is unresolved. This CDR3 comprises 14 residues. V lost 7 bases, J lost 4 bases, and 17 bases lay in between. Germline V CDR1 and CDR2: SGHTS, YDEGEE. CDR3 DNA sequence: TGTGCCAGCGGGGAGCGGAGCTACCTCTATGGCTACACCTTC. As protein: CASGERSYLYGYTF. Supplemented by reference TRBV5-8 and TRBJ1-2, the full variable domain reads EAGVTQSPTHLIKTRGQQATLRCSPISGHTSVYWYQQALGLGLQFLLWYDEGEERNRGNFPPRFSGRQFPNYSSELNVNALELEDSALYLCASGERSYLYGYTFGSGTRLTVV.

The V gene is TRBV5-4, the J gene TRBJ1-4; D might be TRBD1 (5 bases). Germline-derived CDR1 and CDR2 are SGHNT and YYREEE (reference sequence). CDR3 size: 13 residues. With 8 bases removed from V and 6 bases from J, the gap between germline ends came to 14 bases. CDR3 bases: TGTGCCAGTGGGGCAGGCCTTTATGAAAAACTGTTTTTT. Protein sequence: CASGAGLYEKLFF.

This chain connects TRBV9 to TRBJ2-3; D is unresolved. This CDR3 is 15 amino acids long. Trimming left V 0 bases short and J 6 bases short, with 14 bases between. The germline CDR1 and CDR2 sequences are SGDLS and YYNGEE. CDR3 residues: CASSVGSSLVDTQYF. The CDR3 DNA follows: TGTGCCAGCAGCGTAGGGAGCTCCCTCGTGGATACGCAGTATTTT.

The chain links TRBV5-4 to TRBJ1-3; D not certain. Germline-derived CDR1 and CDR2 are SGHNT and YYREEE (reference sequence). This CDR3 spans 16 amino acids. V shed 4 bases and J shed 4 bases, with 18 bases lying between them. The CDR3 nucleotides read TGTGCCAGCAGCCCCGGTGGGCAAACAGTCGGAAACACCATATATTTT. Its protein product is CASSPGGQTVGNTIYF.

The rearrangement links TRBV9 to TRBJ2-1, with a tentative D call TRBD2 (5 bases). The V gene lost 4 bases and the J gene lost 7 bases, with 21 bases spanning the gap. This CDR3 contains 16 residues. Germline CDR1 SGDLS, CDR2 YYNGEE. The CDR3 region is CASSPRGLRSGNEQFF. Written as DNA, the CDR3 is TGTGCCAGCAGCCCCCGAGGCTTACGAAGCGGAAATGAGCAGTTCTTC.

The chain uses TRBV7-2 and TRBJ1-1; maybe TRBD1 (5 bases). The V gene's germline CDR1 is SGHTA and CDR2 FQGNSA. Trimming pared 5 bases from V and 4 bases from J, leaving 20 bases between. There are 16 residues in the CDR3. CDR3 coding DNA: TGTGCCAGCAGCCTCATGGGACGGGTTTGGGGCACTGAAGCTTTCTTT. This gives the protein CASSLMGRVWGTEAFF.

The sample holds one count of this clone. This chain joins TRBV19 and TRBJ1-6; D is unclear. Trimming stripped 6 bases from V and 8 bases from J, with 17 bases between. This CDR3 has 15 amino acids. CDR1 and CDR2 from the germline V gene are LNHDA and SQIVND (reference sequence). The CDR3 is CASSGRGRSDSPLHF. The CDR3 nucleotides are TGTGCCAGTAGCGGGCGAGGGAGGAGTGATTCACCCCTCCACTTT. Looking up the rest from reference TRBV19 and TRBJ1-6 gives the full variable domain: DGGITQSPKYLFRKEGQNVTLSCEQNLNHDAMYWYRQDPGQGLRLIYYSQIVNDFQKGDIAEGYSVSREKKESFPLTVTSAQKNPTAFYLCASSGRGRSDSPLHFGNGTRLTVT.

This chain connects TRBV11-3 to TRBJ2-1; 9 bases map to TRBD2. Germline-derived CDR1 and CDR2 are SGHNT and YENEEA. The CDR3 extends over 16 amino acids. The J segment lost 3 bases and the V segment lost 5 bases, leaving 8 bases of the junction unmatched. DNA for the CDR3: TGTGCCAGCAGCGGCGGGACTAGCACCTTCTACAATGAGCAGTTCTTC. It yields the protein CASSGGTSTFYNEQFF. Based on the CDR3 plus reference TRBV11-3 and TRBJ2-1, the full variable domain is EAGVVQSPRYKIIEKKQPVAFWCNPISGHNTLYWYLQNLGQGPELLIRYENEEAVDDSQLPKDRFSAERLKGVDSTLKIQPAELGDSAVYLCASSGGTSTFYNEQFFGPGTRLTVL.

V is TRBV28 and J is TRBJ1-4, with 7 bases that match TRBD1. Germline CDR1 reads MDHEN; CDR2 reads SYDVKM. The CDR3 totals 16 residues. V was pared by 5 bases and J by 7 bases, with 13 bases of the junction left unmatched. The CDR3 coding sequence is TGTGCCAGCAGTCAAGGGGGAGGGGGCGCGAGTGAAAAACTGTTTTTT. Protein sequence: CASSQGGGGASEKLFF.

The rearrangement joins TRBV9 to TRBJ1-4; 8 positions agree with TRBD1. From germline, CDR1 is SGDLS and CDR2 YYNGEE. V lost 1 base to trimming and J lost 4 bases; unmatched junction nucleotides: 6. This CDR3 region has 16 residues. For the CDR3, the DNA is TGTGCCAGCAGCGTAACAGGGGGAATGGGTAATGAAAAACTGTTTTTT. Amino acids: CASSVTGGMGNEKLFF. The variable domain in full, completed from reference TRBV9 and TRBJ1-4, reads DSGVTQTPKHLITATGQRVTLRCSPRSGDLSVYWYQQSLDQGLQFLIQYYNGEERAKGNILERFSAQQFPDLHSELNLSSLELGDSALYFCASSVTGGMGNEKLFFGSGTQLSVL.

This chain uses TRBV6-5 with TRBJ2-5, with 10 positions matching TRBD2. Germline V CDR1 and CDR2: MNHEY, SVGAGI. The CDR3 totals 16 residues. V was pared by 2 bases and J by 2 bases, with 5 bases of the junction left unmatched. The CDR3 is CASSYTIAGGQETQYF. For the CDR3, the DNA is TGTGCCAGCAGTTACACCATAGCGGGGGGACAAGAGACCCAGTACTTC.

The rearrangement joins TRBV27 to TRBJ2-7, with TRBD1 matching 8 bases. The length of the CDR3 is 14 residues. Trimming took 7 bases from V and 2 from J; bases not matched to a gene: 7. From germline, CDR1 is MNHEY and CDR2 SMNVEV (reference sequence). The DNA of the CDR3 is TGTGCCAGCATGGTTGACAGGGGCCCCTACGAGCAGTACTTC. Amino acid sequence: CASMVDRGPYEQYF.

The J gene is TRBJ2-7, the V gene TRBV28; 7 bases are a match to TRBD2. Germline V lookup: CDR1 MDHEN, CDR2 SYDVKM. V was clipped by 2 bases and J by 7 bases; unmatched bases: 8. CDR3 size: 14 residues. CDR3 amino acids: CASSLGGTMREQYF. The CDR3 DNA follows: TGTGCCAGCAGTTTAGGCGGGACTATGAGGGAGCAGTACTTC.

The V call is TRBV27, the J call TRBJ2-5; D gene uncertain. The V end was cut by 6 bases, the J end by 5 bases, with 10 bases between. This CDR3 has 12 amino acids. Germline CDR1 reads MNHEY; CDR2 reads SMNVEV (reference sequence). In DNA form, the CDR3 reads TGTGCCAGCAGCCGACCCTGGGAGACCCAGTACTTC. It yields the protein CASSRPWETQYF.

The chain uses TRBV6-5 and TRBJ2-5; D unclear. The CDR3 contains 15 residues. Deletions cut 10 bases from V and 2 bases from J, with 20 bases between. Germline V gene lookup returns CDR1 MNHEY and CDR2 SVGAGI. In DNA, the CDR3 is TGTGCCATCTCTGACAAGGGTGTGGGACAAGAGACCCAGTACTTC. It encodes CAISDKGVGQETQYF.

This clone was counted between two and nine times. The V call is TRBV18, the J call TRBJ1-2; possible D gene TRBD1, 5 bases. This CDR3 is 12 amino acids long. V lost 5 bases and J lost 2, with 6 bases in between. In germline, CDR1 is KGHSH, CDR2 LQKENI. The CDR3: CASSSGNYGYTF. DNA for the CDR3: TGTGCCAGCTCATCAGGGAACTATGGCTACACCTTC.